This TCR beta chain was captured by sequencing in a study of T cell repertoires in cytomegalovirus infection. A word on this clonotype: Its antigen is currently unknown.

The CDR3 totals 16 residues. J lost 0 bases, V lost 3 bases, and 4 bases had no gene match. Per the germline V gene, CDR1 is KGHSH and CDR2 is LQKENI. TCRdb fed the reads into MiXCR, producing one record per CDR3 protein. The sample lists some 350,000 distinct CDR3 sequences; 25% to 30% were seen once. The J gene is TRBJ1-3, the V gene TRBV18; 8 bases are shared with TRBD1. This clonotype originated in a human donor in good health (CMV status not recorded). Some clones in this sample may be carry-over from other donors' samples. Material: cultured PBMCs, obtained from culture after CMV antigen stimulation. The chain's CDR3 is CASSPGGQVSGNTIYF. DNA of the CDR3: TGTGCCAGCTCACCCGGGGGACAGGTCTCTGGAAACACCATATATTTT.